Below are 26 T cell receptor beta chains sequenced from a single sample in a study of blood T cell repertoires in COVID-19. Method: immunoSEQ multiplex PCR; TCRdb's copy keeps in-frame clones and lacks some. The sample carries 200,000 to 250,000 clones, roughly 88% recorded once. The source material was PBMCs or T cells enriched from blood (not recorded which). Source of these receptors: a woman in her forties or fifties who had recovered from COVID-19.

By share of the sample, this clone is medium-sized. The J gene is TRBJ2-7, the V gene TRBV28; D might be TRBD2 (6 bases). Trimming cost V 3 bases and J 5 bases, with 17 bases left between them. CDR1 and CDR2 from the germline V gene are MDHEN and SYDVKM. The length of the CDR3 is 15 residues. The CDR3 sequence: CASSLGSGSWDEQYF. The CDR3 nucleotides read TGTGCCAGCAGTTTGGGTAGCGGATCCTGGGACGAGCAGTACTTC.

The chain couples TRBV7-2 to TRBJ1-1, with D perhaps matching TRBD1 (5 bases). This CDR3 is 15 amino acids long. V lost 5 bases to trimming and J lost 6 bases, with 19 bases between them. The germline V gene encodes CDR1 SGHTA and CDR2 FQGNSA. The CDR3 bases are TGTGCCAGCAGCCACCGGGGGGGTCTGCTGGCTGAAGCTTTCTTT. Amino acid sequence: CASSHRGGLLAEAFF.

CDR3 nucleotide sequence: TGTGCCAGCAGCGGTCGGGACAGGGGAGAGACCCAGTACTTC. This gives the protein CASSGRDRGETQYF. The V gene is TRBV7-8, the J gene TRBJ2-5; 10 bases agree with TRBD1. The CDR3 is 14 amino acids. V lost 5 bases to trimming and J lost 4 bases; unmatched junction nucleotides: 4. Germline values: CDR1 SGHVS, CDR2 FQNEAQ. Combining the CDR3 with reference TRBV7-8 and TRBJ2-5 gives the whole variable domain GAGVSQSPRYKVAKRGQDVALRCDPISGHVSLFWYQQALGQGPEFLTYFQNEAQLDKSGLPSDRFFAERPEGSVSTLKIQRTQQEDSAVYLCASSGRDRGETQYFGPGTRLLVL.

CDR3 sequence reads: CSVGPRGSRYEQYF. CDR3 sequence (DNA): TGCAGCGTTGGCCCACGGGGTTCCCGATACGAGCAGTACTTC. This chain links TRBV29-1 with TRBJ2-7; weak D call: TRBD2 (5 bases). Trimming pared 4 bases from V and 4 bases from J, leaving 17 bases between. This CDR3 is built from 14 residues. Germline V lookup: CDR1 SQVTM, CDR2 ANQGSEA.

This rearrangement joins TRBV7-2 to TRBJ1-4; D not certain. The CDR3 is 15 residues long. Per the germline V gene, CDR1 is SGHTA and CDR2 is FQGNSA. V was cut by 6 bases and J by 8 bases, with 19 bases left in between. In DNA form, the CDR3 reads TGTGCCAGCAGTTCCCCGGGTGCGAGGCGGGAAAAACTGTTTTTT. It specifies CASSSPGARREKLFF.

The chain joins TRBV7-3 to TRBJ2-3; 7 bases are shared with TRBD2. V was clipped by 5 bases and J by 6 bases; unmatched bases: 8. Germline CDR1 reads SGHTA; CDR2 reads FQGTGA. This CDR3 is 14 amino acids long. CDR3: CASSLSGIADTQYF. For the CDR3, the DNA is TGTGCCAGCAGCCTCAGCGGGATTGCGGATACGCAGTATTTT.

V usage is TRBV7-9 and J usage is TRBJ1-1; 7 nucleotides line up with TRBD1. There are 15 residues in the CDR3. The ends lost 4 bases at V and 5 bases at J; junction bases unmatched: 10. Germline V CDR1 and CDR2: SEHNR, FQNEAQ (reference sequence). In DNA, the CDR3 is TGTGCCAGCAGCTCATATCAGGGGGGACTGACTGAAGCTTTCTTT. Translated: CASSSYQGGLTEAFF. Combining the CDR3 with reference TRBV7-9 and TRBJ1-1 gives the whole variable domain DTGVSQNPRHKITKRGQNVTFRCDPISEHNRLYWYRQTLGQGPEFLTYFQNEAQLEKSRLLSDRFSAERPKGSFSTLEIQRTEQGDSAMYLCASSSYQGGLTEAFFGQGTRLTVV.

This chain joins TRBV10-1 and TRBJ1-1, with a weak D call TRBD1 (6 bases). V lost 6 bases and J 3 bases, leaving 17 bases between the germline ends. This CDR3 is built from 15 residues. CDR1 and CDR2 (germline): WNHNN, SYGVQD (reference sequence). The CDR3 loop is CASRVPGHPDTEAFF. CDR3 DNA sequence: TGCGCCAGCAGAGTACCGGGACATCCGGACACTGAAGCTTTCTTT.

This chain links TRBV7-9 with TRBJ1-2; unclear D gene. The CDR3 runs to 14 residues. CDR1 is SEHNR and CDR2 is FQNEAQ in the germline V gene (reference sequence). Trimming pared 1 base from V and 12 bases from J, leaving 18 bases between. The CDR3 DNA is TGTGCCAGCAGCTTAGGGAGGACGGATTATGGGGACACCTTC. This gives the protein CASSLGRTDYGDTF.

The chain recombines TRBV2 with TRBJ1-5; the match to TRBD1 covers 10 bases. Germline V gene sequence: CDR1 SNHLY, CDR2 FYNNEI. V was pared by 5 bases and J by 7 bases, with 8 bases of the junction left unmatched. CDR3 size: 15 residues. The CDR3 sequence: CASSPDRGAGQPQHF. CDR3 in DNA: TGTGCCAGCAGTCCGGACAGGGGGGCAGGACAGCCCCAGCATTTT. The variable domain in full, with the rest retrieved from reference TRBV2 and TRBJ1-5, is EPEVTQTPSHQVTQMGQEVILRCVPISNHLYFYWYRQILGQKVEFLVSFYNNEISEKSEIFDDQFSVERPDGSNFTLKIRSTKLEDSAMYFCASSPDRGAGQPQHFGDGTRLSIL.

The chain combines TRBV6-2 or TRBV6-3 with TRBJ1-5; tentative D call: TRBD1 (6 bases). V was pared by 3 bases and J by 5 bases, with 8 bases between. The CDR3 contains 13 residues. Germline V gene data show CDR1 as MNHEY and CDR2 as SVGEGT. CDR3 bases: TGTGCCAGCAGTTATCCAGGGGATCAGCCCCAGCATTTT. Its protein product is CASSYPGDQPQHF.

This chain connects TRBV6-5 to TRBJ2-2, with 7 positions matching TRBD2. After removal of 5 bases from V and 6 bases from J, the junction contained 3 bases not matched to a gene. The CDR3 length is 13 residues. Germline V gene data show CDR1 as MNHEY and CDR2 as SVGAGI. CDR3 residues: CASSPTSAGELFF. CDR3 bases: TGTGCCAGCAGTCCCACTAGCGCCGGGGAGCTGTTTTTT.

The V gene is TRBV6-2 or TRBV6-3, the J gene TRBJ1-3; D remains unclear. The CDR3 spans 15 residues. The V gene lost 2 bases and the J gene lost 4 bases, with 12 bases spanning the gap. The germline gives CDR1 MNHEY, CDR2 SVGEGT. CDR3: CASSYADLGGNTIYF. CDR3 nucleotide sequence: TGTGCCAGCAGTTACGCGGATCTCGGCGGAAACACCATATATTTT.

For this clone: The sample has other DNA sequences that encode this CDR3 too. The rearrangement uses TRBV24-1 and TRBJ2-3, with 7 nucleotides matching TRBD1. The J segment lost 1 base and the V segment lost 1 base, leaving 1 base of the junction unmatched. This CDR3 comprises 15 residues. Germline CDR1 KGHDR, CDR2 SFDVKD. As DNA, the CDR3 is TGTGCCACCAGTGATTTTGGGACAGGCACAGATACGCAGTATTTT. Amino acids: CATSDFGTGTDTQYF.

The chain carries TRBV4-3 and TRBJ1-2; tentative D call: TRBD1 (5 bases). CDR3 size: 11 residues. CDR1 and CDR2 from the germline V gene are LGHNA and YSLEER. V dropped 4 bases and J dropped 8 bases, with 8 bases sitting between them. The CDR3 region has the DNA TGCGCCAGCAGCCCGGGACTAGGCTACACCTTC. Amino acids: CASSPGLGYTF.

The chain employs TRBV28 and TRBJ2-3; D is unresolved. The ends were cut back, 5 bases at V and 8 bases at J, with 5 bases in the middle. Per germline, CDR1 MDHEN and CDR2 SYDVKM. This CDR3 is 10 amino acids long. The CDR3 nucleotides are TGTGCCAGCAGTCGAGTTACGCAGTATTTT. Translation: CASSRVTQYF.

The chain recombines TRBV5-8 with TRBJ1-2; D possibly corresponds to TRBD1 (5 bases). Per the germline V gene, CDR1 is SGHTS and CDR2 is YDEGEE. There are 17 residues in the CDR3. Trimming cost V 4 bases and J 0 bases, with 19 bases left between them. The CDR3 sequence is CASSRTTAPTPNYGYTF. CDR3 coding DNA: TGTGCCAGCAGCCGTACGACAGCCCCTACACCTAACTATGGCTACACCTTC.

The rearrangement uses TRBV7-9 and TRBJ1-1; D gene unclear. The CDR3 totals 12 residues. CDR1 is SEHNR and CDR2 is FQNEAQ in the germline V gene (reference sequence). V was clipped by 4 bases and J by 7 bases, with 10 bases between them. In DNA, the CDR3 is TGTGCCAGCAGCTCAGGCCAGAGTGAAGCTTTCTTT. It specifies CASSSGQSEAFF.

The chain has TRBV4-3 and TRBJ2-2; 13 bases are a match to TRBD2. The trim removed 0 bases at V and 0 bases at J, leaving 13 bases unmatched. CDR1 LGHNA and CDR2 YSLEER come from the germline V gene. The CDR3 consists of 22 residues. In DNA form, the CDR3 reads TGCGCCAGCAGCCAAGAGCTTGGACTAGCGGGGGACTATTTCGCGAACACCGGGGAGCTGTTTTTT. This gives the protein CASSQELGLAGDYFANTGELFF.

This chain connects TRBV2 to TRBJ2-2; no reliable D call. This CDR3 region has 16 residues. Germline V gene data show CDR1 as SNHLY and CDR2 as FYNNEI. Trimming shortened V by 4 bases and J by 1 base, and 13 bases separated the two germline ends. The DNA of the CDR3 is TGTGCCAGCAGTGTTGTTAGCTTCAAGAACACCGGGGAGCTGTTTTTT. Translation gives CASSVVSFKNTGELFF. Combining the CDR3 with reference TRBV2 and TRBJ2-2 gives the whole variable domain EPEVTQTPSHQVTQMGQEVILRCVPISNHLYFYWYRQILGQKVEFLVSFYNNEISEKSEIFDDQFSVERPDGSNFTLKIRSTKLEDSAMYFCASSVVSFKNTGELFFGEGSRLTVL.

J is TRBJ1-1 and V is TRBV7-2; unclear D gene. V gave up 5 bases and J gave up 0 bases, with 13 bases separating them. The CDR3 covers 15 residues. Germline CDR1 and CDR2: SGHTA and FQGNSA. The CDR3, as DNA: TGTGCCAGCAGCCAAATACCTATCTTGAACACTGAAGCTTTCTTT. This encodes CASSQIPILNTEAFF.

The chain is built from TRBV5-1 and TRBJ2-2; the D is unclear. V was clipped by 1 base and J by 6 bases, with 13 bases between them. The CDR3 extends over 15 amino acids. The germline V gene has CDR1 SGHRS and CDR2 YFSETQ. CDR3 sequence reads: CASSLLTVSAGELFF. The CDR3 nucleotides are TGCGCCAGCAGCTTGCTTACGGTCTCTGCCGGGGAGCTGTTTTTT.

This clone is a singleton in its sample. This chain links TRBV5-6 with TRBJ2-3; D might be TRBD1 (6 bases). The CDR3 is 13 amino acids. Germline V gene sequence: CDR1 SGHDT, CDR2 YYEEEE. V lost 0 bases and J lost 5, with 7 bases in between. The CDR3 spells CASSLGRGDTQYF. CDR3 nucleotides: TGTGCCAGCAGCTTGGGCAGGGGAGATACGCAGTATTTT.

This chain joins TRBV5-5 and TRBJ1-2; D gene ambiguous. Trimming shortened V by 4 bases and J by 2 bases, and 15 bases separated the two germline ends. This CDR3 contains 15 residues. Germline V gene data show CDR1 as SGHKS and CDR2 as YYEKEE (reference sequence). This CDR3 reads CASSPTGLQNYGYTF. As DNA, the CDR3 is TGTGCCAGCAGCCCTACCGGACTGCAGAACTATGGCTACACCTTC.

This clone was recorded only once. One junction end does not reproduce the germline sequence, and a read error may be involved. In DNA form, the CDR3 reads TGTACCAGCAGCTTGGAGGGGGTGGGTAACTATGGCTACACCTTC. It specifies CTSSLEGVGNYGYTF. V and J are TRBV5-4 and TRBJ1-2, with D possibly matching TRBD1 (6 bases). Germline V gene lookup returns CDR1 SGHNT and CDR2 YYREEE (reference sequence). This CDR3 has 15 residues. Supplemented by reference TRBV5-4 and TRBJ1-2, the full variable domain reads ETGVTQSPTHLIKTRGQQVTLRCSSQSGHNTVSWYQQALGQGPQFIFQYYREEENGRGNFPPRFSGLQFPNYSSELNVNALELDDSALYLCTSSLEGVGNYGYTFGSGTRLTVV.

The chain recombines TRBV7-2 with TRBJ2-3, with D unclear. Germline assignment: CDR1 SGHTA and CDR2 FQGNSA. CDR3 length: 13 amino acids. The V end was cut by 2 bases, the J end by 1 base, with 4 bases between. This CDR3 reads CASSLLRTDTQYF. The CDR3 DNA follows: TGTGCCAGCAGCTTACTCCGCACAGATACGCAGTATTTT.